This TCR beta chain is from a study of T cells in Graves' hyperthyroidism and ophthalmopathy. TCR beta CDR3 region amplification was performed from RNA transcripts. The HTBI primer set drove a first-round RT-PCR of the TCR CDR3. Using its own MiXCR run on the multiplex PCR reads, TCRdb lists one record per CDR3 protein. The sample has roughly 500,000 distinct CDR3 sequences, 46% seen once. This clonotype appeared a few times. Looked up from germline, CDR1 is SNHLY and CDR2 is FYNNEI. The CDR3 loop spans 15 amino acids. J gave up 9 bases and V 1 base, and 8 bases lay outside the gene matches. What was sequenced was peripheral blood or thyroid tissue (not recorded which). This rearrangement joins TRBV2 to TRBJ2-7; TRBD1 aligns across 11 bases. The origin of this receptor is an adult woman with Graves' disease, either hyperthyroidism or ophthalmopathy (not recorded which). The CDR3 nucleotides are TGTGCCAGCAGTGAAGAAGGACAGGGGGCGGGCGTGCAGTACTTC. It codes for CASSEEGQGAGVQYF.